The clone carrying this T cell receptor beta chain was observed many times. Its target is unknown. The sample is drawn from a study of CD8+CD57+ T cells in acquired aplastic anemia. Study-wide results and caveats: Patients showed no significant difference from controls in CD8+ Simpson's diversity. Researchers report that around 30 CD8+ CDR3 sequences appeared in both patients and controls.

CDR3 and TCR beta VDJ profiling relied on a genomic DNA template. TCRdb used MiXCR to reprocess the reads, holding one entry per CDR3 protein. This sample yields around 430,000 distinct CDR3 sequences, of which around 32% are seen a single time; under 0.95% belongs to the top ten. The length of the CDR3 is 14 residues. The germline V gene has CDR1 LNHDA and CDR2 SQIVND (reference sequence). V was pared by 7 bases and J by 2 bases, with 13 bases between. Patients picked for sequencing had shown CD8+CD57+ cell expansion detected by flow cytometry. This chain joins TRBV19 and TRBJ2-3; D might be TRBD2 (5 bases). This receptor was identified in a human donor with aplastic anemia. Sequencing input: sorted CD4+, CD8+, or CD8+CD57+ T cells (not recorded which) from PBMCs. In nucleotides, the CDR3 is TGTGCCAGTAATCCCGGGATCGACACAGATACGCAGTATTTT. It codes for CASNPGIDTDTQYF.